Listed below are T cell receptor beta chains from one sample, sequenced in a study of OX40 agonist ivuxolimab in advanced cancers. Profiled with immunoSEQ multiplex PCR; TCRdb holds only in-frame clones, not every one. Here the sample spans some 74,000 clones, about 85% being singletons. The sample here was CD4+ or CD8+ T cells sorted from blood, taken in a trial of the OX40 agonist ivuxolimab. The receptors come from an adult with an advanced solid tumor such as melanoma, head and neck, liver or kidney cancer. CDR3s include the opening cysteine and the closing phenylalanine or tryptophan. D genes are given only for firm matches. Size tells how often a clone was seen (once, few, many) or the class of an expanded clone, and some rows leave it out.

V	size	D	J	DNA	CDR3
TRBV14	.	.	TRBJ2-7	TGTGCCAGCAGCCACACTCTGGGTCCCTACGAGCAGTACTTC	CASSHTLGPYEQYF
TRBV27	few	TRBD2	TRBJ2-7	TGTGCCAGCATCATACCGGGACTAGCGGGAGTCGTGTCCTACGAGCAGTACTTC	CASIIPGLAGVVSYEQYF
TRBV19	.	.	TRBJ1-5	TGTGCCGGGGGTCAGGGCGGAAATCAGCCCCAGCATTTT	CAGGQGGNQPQHF
TRBV6-1	.	TRBD1	TRBJ1-1	TGTGCCAGCACCCCGGGACAGCTGAACACTGAAGCTTTCTTT	CASTPGQLNTEAFF
TRBV5-4	.	.	TRBJ1-2	TGTGCCAGCAGCTTGAGTTGGGGCAACTATGGCTACACCTTC	CASSLSWGNYGYTF
TRBV19	once	.	TRBJ1-2	TGTGCCAGTAGTATACCTAGCGGCCGGCGATACTATGGCTACACCTTC	CASSIPSGRRYYGYTF
TRBV2	.	.	TRBJ2-7	TGTGCCAGCAGTGAAACACTAGCTGTTACCTACGAGCAGTACTTC	CASSETLAVTYEQYF
TRBV7-2	.	.	TRBJ2-1	TGTGCCAGCAGCTTGGGGCAGGGGAACAATGAGCAGTTCTTC	CASSLGQGNNEQFF
TRBV28	.	.	TRBJ1-3	TGTGCCAGCAGTTACGGGGAATACACCATATATTTT	CASSYGEYTIYF
TRBV13	.	.	TRBJ1-2	TGTGCCAGCAGCTTCCGTGACCTGGGGGGCTACACCTTC	CASSFRDLGGYTF
TRBV5-1	.	TRBD2	TRBJ2-7	TGCGCCAGCAGCTGGACTAGCGGAACTTACGAGCAGTACTTC	CASSWTSGTYEQYF
TRBV7-2	once	.	TRBJ2-7	TGTGCCAGCAGCTTACTCGGCAGGAGCGACGAGCAGTACTTC	CASSLLGRSDEQYF
TRBV5-4	.	TRBD2	TRBJ2-2	TGTGCCAGCAGCTTTGGACTAGCGGGAGGGCAGGACACCGGGGAGCTGTTTTTT	CASSFGLAGGQDTGELFF
TRBV4-3	.	TRBD1	TRBJ2-1	TGCGCCAGCAGCCGCTCCGTTCCGGGACAGGGTTACAATGAGCAGTTCTTC	CASSRSVPGQGYNEQFF
TRBV4-1	.	.	TRBJ2-1	TGCGCCAGCAGCCCTACAGGTTCCTCCTACAATGAGCAGTTCTTC	CASSPTGSSYNEQFF
TRBV5-1	.	.	TRBJ2-7	TGCGCCAGCAGCTTGGAGACATACTACGAGCAGTACTTC	CASSLETYYEQYF
TRBV5-1	.	.	TRBJ2-7	TGCGCCAGCAGCCCAGGGACCACCTACGAGCAGTACTTC	CASSPGTTYEQYF
TRBV2	.	TRBD2	TRBJ2-7	TGTGCCAGCAGTGGGGAGGGGATGGAGCTAGACGAGCAGTACTTC	CASSGEGMELDEQYF
TRBV19	.	TRBD1	TRBJ2-7	TGTGCCAGTAGTTTTCCGGGACAGGGCTACGAGCAGTACTTC	CASSFPGQGYEQYF
TRBV4-3	.	.	TRBJ2-2	TGCGCCAGCAGCCAGCCAGACAGGAACACCGGGGAGCTGTTTTTT	CASSQPDRNTGELFF